The clone carrying this T cell receptor beta chain was recorded a few times. These data come from a study of T cells in Graves' hyperthyroidism and ophthalmopathy. The CDR3 covers 15 residues. CDR1 SGHTA and CDR2 FQGNSA come from the germline V gene. V was clipped by 4 bases and J by 4 bases, with 13 bases between them. RNA transcripts provided the source from which TCR beta CDR3 regions were amplified. In the first-round RT-PCR of the TCR CDR3, the HTBI primer set was used. MiXCR, applied by TCRdb to the multiplex PCR reads, yields one record per CDR3 protein. The data contain about 400,000 distinct CDR3 sequences, 11% to 15% of them singletons.

The sequence derives from a man in his fifties or sixties with Graves' ophthalmopathy. The gene calls are TRBV7-2 and TRBJ2-2; weak D call: TRBD1 (6 bases). The sample consisted of blood. DNA of the CDR3: TGTGCCAGCAGCTCCAGACAGGCGGGCACCGGGGAGCTGTTTTTT. Protein sequence: CASSSRQAGTGELFF. Variable domain in full (rest from reference TRBV7-2 and TRBJ2-2): GAGVSQSPSNKVTEKGKDVELRCDPISGHTALYWYRQSLGQGLEFLIYFQGNSAPDKSGLPSDRFSAERTGGSVSTLTIQRTQQEDSAVYLCASSSRQAGTGELFFGEGSRLTVL.